The clone carrying this T cell receptor beta chain came up a few times. Its antigen is currently unknown. V shed 4 bases and J shed 2 bases, with 23 bases lying between them. The germline V gene has CDR1 SGHDN and CDR2 FVKESK. The CDR3 is 18 residues long. The sample comes from a study of cytomegalovirus exposure and HLA in healthy donors. Points from the study as a whole: Among the most significant clusters, several appeared linked to common viral pathogens in a later analysis.

In the PCR, 60 Vbeta and 13 Jbeta primers were used. Clones were sequenced by immunoSEQ multiplex PCR, and TCRdb holds only the in-frame ones, with some missing. The sample holds roughly 220,000 clones, approximately 70% seen once. The V and J genes are TRBV14 and TRBJ1-2; the D gene is possibly TRBD1 (5 bases). Sequences were obtained from PBMCs. The TCR was taken from a man in his forties in good health and CMV-seropositive. The CDR3 protein is CASSPRIGQGNVNYGYTF. The CDR3 nucleotides read TGTGCCAGCAGCCCCAGAATCGGGCAGGGAAATGTCAACTATGGCTACACCTTC.